The next 21 T cell receptor beta chains were all read from a single sample in a study of beta chain features in type 1 diabetes. Antigens for these TCRs are unknown. Notes on the study in general: Patients with Type 1 diabetes showed moderately but significantly shorter TCRB CDR3s in all four CD4+ subsets.

As every portion of the isolated RNA was reverse transcribed, the sequencing read expressed TCRB transcripts. Produced via immunoSEQ multiplex PCR; TCRdb's table is partial and in-frame only. The sample holds around 180,000 clones; 7.8% are singletons and the top ten take approximately 0.87%. The sample consisted of central memory CD4+ T cells from blood. Receptors were obtained from a woman in her 40s with type 1 diabetes.

This clone has just a few counts. The CDR3, as DNA: TGTGCCAGCAGGGTGCTTTCGACAGGCCAAGAGACCCAGTACTTC. This encodes CASRVLSTGQETQYF. J is TRBJ2-5 and V is TRBV2, with D possibly matching TRBD1 (6 bases). This CDR3 has 15 residues. V was cut by 6 bases and J by 1 base, with 15 bases left in between. The germline CDR1 and CDR2 sequences are SNHLY and FYNNEI.

This clone was observed a few times. The chain employs TRBV7-2 and TRBJ2-5, with D unresolved. The J call may be in error: the DNA end matches TRBJ2-7 better. CDR3 length equals 11 residues. CDR1 SGHTA and CDR2 FQGNSA come from the germline V gene. CDR3 nucleotides: TGTGCCAGCAGCCTCTCCTACGAGCAGTACTTC. This gives the protein CASSLSYEQYF.

This clone was counted only a few times. This sequence joins TRBV4-3 and TRBJ1-6; maybe TRBD1 (5 bases). Trimming removed 4 bases from V and 9 bases from J, with 19 bases in between. The germline V gene has CDR1 LGHNA and CDR2 YSLEER. The CDR3 is 16 residues long. CDR3 sequence reads: CASSLGRQGGRSPLHF. The CDR3 DNA reads TGCGCCAGCAGCCTGGGAAGGCAGGGAGGACGTTCACCCCTCCACTTT.

This clone was seen more than once but under ten times. The CDR3 loop is CSAGGLYEQYF. CDR3 coding DNA: TGCAGTGCTGGCGGCCTATACGAGCAGTACTTC. V is TRBV20-1 and J is TRBJ2-7; D uncertain. CDR1 and CDR2 from the germline V gene are DFQATT and SNEGSKA (reference sequence). The CDR3 has 11 residues. Trimming pared 5 bases from V and 4 bases from J, leaving 9 bases between.

V is TRBV19 and J is TRBJ1-2; no clear D. Trimming took 6 bases from V and 5 from J, leaving 13 bases between them. CDR3 length equals 13 residues. In germline, CDR1 is LNHDA, CDR2 SQIVND (reference sequence). CDR3 DNA: TGTGCCAGTAGCCCGCTTGGAGGTTATGGCTACACCTTC. Protein sequence: CASSPLGGYGYTF.

This clone was picked up a small number of times. This chain uses TRBV28 with TRBJ2-3; 10 bases map to TRBD1. Germline-derived CDR1 and CDR2 are MDHEN and SYDVKM. J gave up 2 bases and V 2 bases, and 4 bases lay outside the gene matches. The CDR3 runs 16 residues. For the CDR3, the DNA is TGTGCCAGCAGTTTACCGGGACAGGGGACCACAGATACGCAGTATTTT. This encodes CASSLPGQGTTDTQYF.

The chain is built from TRBV14 and TRBJ2-6; D remains ambiguous. Trimming pared 4 bases from V and 4 bases from J, leaving 17 bases between. In germline, CDR1 is SGHDN, CDR2 FVKESK. This CDR3 is built from 17 residues. CDR3 sequence reads: CASSLSKNVEGANVLTF. The DNA for the CDR3 is TGTGCCAGCAGCCTTTCAAAGAATGTAGAGGGGGCCAACGTCCTGACTTTC.

This clone has only a few counts. The V and J genes are TRBV30 and TRBJ2-7; 9 bases map to TRBD2. The CDR3 extends over 13 amino acids. CDR1 is GTSNPN and CDR2 is SVGIG in the germline V gene (reference sequence). The trim removed 3 bases at V and 3 bases at J, leaving 3 bases unmatched. This CDR3 reads CAWSSGRYYEQYF. The CDR3 nucleotides read TGTGCCTGGAGCAGCGGGAGGTACTACGAGCAGTACTTC. The full variable domain, its missing parts supplied by reference TRBV30 and TRBJ2-7, is SQTIHQWPATLVQPVGSPLSLECTVEGTSNPNLYWYRQAAGRGLQLLFYSVGIGQISSEVPQNLSASRPQDRQFILSSKKLLLSDSGFYLCAWSSGRYYEQYFGPGTRLTVT.

The CDR3 loop is CASSSGTGAGEQYF. The DNA of the CDR3 is TGTGCCAGCAGCTCCGGGACAGGGGCTGGGGAGCAGTACTTC. The chain carries TRBV5-6 and TRBJ2-7; 10 nucleotides agree with TRBD1. CDR3 size: 14 residues. V lost 3 bases, J lost 7 bases, and 7 bases stayed unmatched. Germline CDR1 and CDR2: SGHDT and YYEEEE.

This rearrangement joins TRBV18 to TRBJ1-1, with D perhaps TRBD1 (5 bases). CDR3 size: 14 residues. CDR1 is KGHSH and CDR2 is LQKENI in the germline V gene. V lost 3 bases and J 4 bases, leaving 12 bases between the germline ends. The CDR3 protein is CASSPTVGLTEAFF. CDR3 nucleotide sequence: TGTGCCAGCTCACCGACAGTCGGCCTCACTGAAGCTTTCTTT.

This clone was counted a few times. This chain joins TRBV28 and TRBJ1-1; weak D call: TRBD1 (6 bases). Germline CDR1 and CDR2: MDHEN and SYDVKM. V was pared by 10 bases and J by 2 bases, with 17 bases between. The CDR3 runs 14 residues. The CDR3 nucleotides read TGTGCCATCTTGAGTGGACAGTTAAACACTGAAGCTTTCTTT. It is translated as CAILSGQLNTEAFF. The variable domain in full, completed from reference TRBV28 and TRBJ1-1, reads DVKVTQSSRYLVKRTGEKVFLECVQDMDHENMFWYRQDPGLGLRLIYFSYDVKMKEKGDIPEGYSVSREKKERFSLILESASTNQTSMYLCAILSGQLNTEAFFGQGTRLTVV.

A few counts support this clone. V is TRBV7-2 and J is TRBJ2-1, with 11 bases matching TRBD2. The CDR3 runs 15 residues. From germline, CDR1 is SGHTA and CDR2 FQGNSA. V dropped 6 bases and J dropped 4; count of bases not matched to a gene: 5. The CDR3 DNA reads as TGTGCCAGCAGGGCCGGGACTAGCGGTTACAATGAGCAGTTCTTC. Translating it yields CASRAGTSGYNEQFF. The full variable domain, its missing parts supplied by reference TRBV7-2 and TRBJ2-1, is GAGVSQSPSNKVTEKGKDVELRCDPISGHTALYWYRQSLGQGLEFLIYFQGNSAPDKSGLPSDRFSAERTGGSVSTLTIQRTQQEDSAVYLCASRAGTSGYNEQFFGPGTRLTVL.

The sample holds a few counts of this clone. CDR3 DNA: TGTGCCTGGAGTGTAAGGGGGTCAGATACGCAGTATTTT. Encoded protein: CAWSVRGSDTQYF. The rearrangement links TRBV30 to TRBJ2-3; tentative D call: TRBD1 (6 bases). Germline loops: CDR1 GTSNPN, CDR2 SVGIG (reference sequence). The CDR3 consists of 13 residues. V dropped 0 bases and J dropped 4 bases, with 8 bases sitting between them.

This clone came up a few times. The V and J genes are TRBV18 and TRBJ2-5; 9 positions agree with TRBD2. Per germline, CDR1 KGHSH and CDR2 LQKENI. J gave up 2 bases and V 6 bases, and 10 bases lay outside the gene matches. The CDR3 extends over 16 amino acids. The chain's CDR3 is CASSQRASGIQETQYF. Written as DNA, the CDR3 is TGTGCCAGCTCCCAAAGGGCTAGCGGGATTCAAGAGACCCAGTACTTC.

In this sample, this clone turned up many times. The chain links TRBV5-1 to TRBJ2-7; weak D call: TRBD1 (6 bases). The CDR3 totals 12 residues. The germline CDR1 and CDR2 sequences are SGHRS and YFSETQ. V lost 2 bases to trimming and J lost 4 bases, with 7 bases between them. The CDR3 sequence is CASSFRGYEQYF. CDR3 nucleotide sequence: TGCGCCAGCAGCTTCAGGGGTTACGAGCAGTACTTC.

This clone was seen only a few times. The chain recombines TRBV30 with TRBJ2-5; D is possibly TRBD2 (6 bases). Between the trimmed V and J ends, which lost 5 bases and 5 bases, there was a span of 15 bases. Germline V CDR1 and CDR2: GTSNPN, SVGIG (reference sequence). The CDR3 is 13 residues long. The CDR3 protein is CAWSAAGGETQYF. CDR3 DNA: TGTGCCTGGTCGGCTGCTGGAGGGGAGACCCAGTACTTC.

The rearrangement joins TRBV6-5 to TRBJ1-1; unclear D gene. Looked up from germline, CDR1 is MNHEY and CDR2 is SVGAGI. The CDR3 has 15 amino acids. V was cut by 2 bases and J by 4 bases, with 14 bases left in between. The CDR3 protein is CASSYQTRGVTEAFF. The DNA for the CDR3 is TGTGCCAGCAGTTACCAGACTCGGGGTGTCACTGAAGCTTTCTTT.

The V call is TRBV7-2, the J call TRBJ2-1; the match to TRBD1 covers 10 bases. Trimming at V came to 6 bases and at J to 3 bases, leaving 2 bases not matched to a gene. Per the germline V gene, CDR1 is SGHTA and CDR2 is FQGNSA. This CDR3 has 14 residues. This chain's CDR3 is CASSWTGGYNEQFF. In DNA, the CDR3 is TGTGCCAGCAGTTGGACAGGGGGCTACAATGAGCAGTTCTTC.

This clone has just a few counts. The chain couples TRBV27 to TRBJ2-2, with D perhaps TRBD1 (5 bases). The CDR3 is 13 amino acids. Looked up from germline, CDR1 is MNHEY and CDR2 is SMNVEV (reference sequence). Trimming shortened V by 8 bases and J by 2 bases, and 9 bases separated the two germline ends. The CDR3 spells CASWGINTGELFF. The CDR3 nucleotides read TGTGCCAGCTGGGGCATTAACACCGGGGAGCTGTTTTTT.

This clone was recorded a few times. The genes are TRBV4-2 and TRBJ1-1; TRBD1 might be the D (6 bases). The CDR3 totals 14 residues. CDR1 and CDR2 from the germline V gene are LGHNA and YNFKEQ. V gave up 8 bases and J gave up 1 base, with 14 bases separating them. This CDR3 reads CASSEGRGNTEAFF. The CDR3 region has the DNA TGTGCCAGCTCTGAGGGCAGGGGGAACACTGAAGCTTTCTTT.

This clone showed up just a few times. The J gene is TRBJ2-1, the V gene TRBV15, with TRBD2 matching over 10 bases. The ends lost 4 bases at V and 6 bases at J; junction bases unmatched: 6. CDR1 is LNHNV, CDR2 YYDKDF, per germline (reference sequence). The CDR3 extends over 15 amino acids. The CDR3, as DNA: TGTGCCACCAGCATGCCGGGACTAGCGCTCAATGAGCAGTTCTTC. Its translation is CATSMPGLALNEQFF.